This T cell receptor beta chain originates from a study of T cells in Graves' hyperthyroidism and ophthalmopathy. The CDR3 regions of TCR beta were amplified from RNA transcripts. First-round RT-PCR targeting the TCR CDR3 was performed with the HTBI primer set. TCRdb itself ran the multiplex PCR reads through MiXCR, one entry per CDR3 protein. The sample records a few hundred thousand distinct CDR3 sequences, around 15% being singletons. This clonotype was counted many times. Trimming removed 4 bases from V and 3 bases from J, with 13 bases in between. This CDR3 comprises 13 residues. CDR1 and CDR2 (germline): DFQATT, SNEGSKA (reference sequence). 10 ml fresh peripheral blood yielded the PBMCs.

The clonotype comes from a woman in her sixties or seventies with Graves' ophthalmopathy. The chain carries TRBV20-1 and TRBJ2-7; D is possibly TRBD1 (6 bases). The sequenced sample consisted of blood. The CDR3 is CSAIRGVVYEQYF. The CDR3 DNA follows: TGCAGTGCTATCAGGGGAGTTGTCTACGAGCAGTACTTC.